This T cell receptor (beta chain) was identified during a study of CD8+ T cells in alopecia areata. Following extraction, RNA underwent reverse transcription to cDNA, which served as the sequencing template. Only in-frame clones appear in the TCRdb table, and some are missing; sequencing was by immunoSEQ multiplex PCR. The table has about 120,000 clones, about 50% seen once. Treatment described: oral pan-JAK inhibitor, 5-10 mg twice daily. Unmatched junction bases numbered 7, after V lost 4 bases and J lost 9 bases. The CDR3 consists of 12 residues. Per germline, CDR1 SGDLS and CDR2 YYNGEE. The clonotype was recovered from a human donor with alopecia areata. The chain links TRBV9 to TRBJ2-7; 7 bases are shared with TRBD2. The sample was CD4+ T cells sorted from blood, taken at week 4, from a patient treated with tofacitinib. CDR3 loop: CASSPGGTSQYF. CDR3 coding DNA: TGTGCCAGCAGCCCCGGGGGGACTTCGCAGTACTTC.